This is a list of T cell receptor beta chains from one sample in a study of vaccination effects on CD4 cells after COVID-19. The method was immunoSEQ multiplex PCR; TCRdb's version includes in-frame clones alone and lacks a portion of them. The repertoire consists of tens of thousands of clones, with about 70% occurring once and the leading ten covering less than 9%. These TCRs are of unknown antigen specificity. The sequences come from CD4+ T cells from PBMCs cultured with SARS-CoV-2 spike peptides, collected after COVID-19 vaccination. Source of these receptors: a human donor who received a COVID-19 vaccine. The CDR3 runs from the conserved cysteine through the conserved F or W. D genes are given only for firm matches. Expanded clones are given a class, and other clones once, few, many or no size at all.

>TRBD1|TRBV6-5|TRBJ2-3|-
TGTGCCAGCAGCCCGGGACAGGGATCGGATACGCAGTATTTT
CASSPGQGSDTQYF
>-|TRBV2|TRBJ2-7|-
TGTGCCAGCAGTGATATCAGGGGATACGAGCAGTACTTC
CASSDIRGYEQYF
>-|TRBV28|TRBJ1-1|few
TGTGCCAGCAGTTTGGTGCACTCCAGTTTGAACACTGAAGCTTTCTTT
CASSLVHSSLNTEAFF
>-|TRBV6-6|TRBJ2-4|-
TGTGCCAGCAGTTACCCGGGGGCTCAAAACATTCAGTACTTC
CASSYPGAQNIQYF
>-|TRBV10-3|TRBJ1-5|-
TGTGCCATCAGCCATAGCAATCAGCCCCAGCATTTT
CAISHSNQPQHF
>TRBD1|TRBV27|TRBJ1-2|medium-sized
TGTGCCAGCAGTTTTGCAGACAGGGCTAACTATGGCTACACCTTC
CASSFADRANYGYTF
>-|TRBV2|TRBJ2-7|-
TGTGCCAGCAGGCCTGACCAGAGTGGTTGGTACGAGCAGTACTTC
CASRPDQSGWYEQYF
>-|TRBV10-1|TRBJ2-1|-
TGCGCCACCCAGACCCGGCGGGGGCCCTACAATGAGCAGTTCTTC
CATQTRRGPYNEQFF
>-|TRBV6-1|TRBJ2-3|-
TGTGCCAGCAGTGAAGTGGAGGATACGCAGTATTTT
CASSEVEDTQYF
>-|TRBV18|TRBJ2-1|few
TGTGCCAGCTCACTATCTAGCGACAATGAGCAGTTCTTC
CASSLSSDNEQFF
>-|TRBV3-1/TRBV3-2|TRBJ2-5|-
TGTGCCAGCAGCCCTCCGGGGCTTGAGACCCAGTACTTC
CASSPPGLETQYF
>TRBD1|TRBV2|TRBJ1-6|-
TGTGCCAGCACTATGGGCCAGGGGGCACGGTCACCCCTCCACTTT
CASTMGQGARSPLHF
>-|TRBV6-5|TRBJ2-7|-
TGTGCCAGCAGTTACTCGATAGGGGCGGGGTTCGAGCAGTACTTC
CASSYSIGAGFEQYF
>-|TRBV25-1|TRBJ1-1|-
TGTGCCAGCAGTGTGGGTAGGGAAGCTTTCTTT
CASSVGREAFF
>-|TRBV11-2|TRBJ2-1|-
TGTGCCAGCAGCCCAGGGACGAGCTCCTACAATGAGCAGTTCTTC
CASSPGTSSYNEQFF
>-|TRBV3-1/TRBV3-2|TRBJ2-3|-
TGTGCCAGCAGGATGGAGGCCCGCACAGATACGCAGTATTTT
CASRMEARTDTQYF
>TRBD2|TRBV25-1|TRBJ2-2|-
TGTGCGAGCACCGGACTAGCGGGAGTTGCGGCCGGGGAGCTGTTTTTT
CASTGLAGVAAGELFF
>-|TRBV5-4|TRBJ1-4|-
TGTGCCAGCAGCTTGCAAGGGGCCGATGAAAAACTGTTTTTT
CASSLQGADEKLFF
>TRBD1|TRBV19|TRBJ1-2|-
TGTGCCAGTAGTGGATGGACAGGGGGCTACACCTTC
CASSGWTGGYTF
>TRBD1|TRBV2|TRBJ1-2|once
TGTGCCAGCAGTGATTACCGGGACAGTGCTCGAGAAAAGTATGGCTACACCTTC
CASSDYRDSAREKYGYTF
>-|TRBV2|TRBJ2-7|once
TGTGCCAGCAGTCTACAGGGTAAGGAGCAGTACTTC
CASSLQGKEQYF
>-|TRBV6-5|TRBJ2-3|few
TGTGCCAGCAAGACGGGACTTTTCACAGATACGCAGTATTTT
CASKTGLFTDTQYF
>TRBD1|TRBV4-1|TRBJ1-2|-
TGCGCCAGCGGAACAGGGGTTGGCTACACCTTC
CASGTGVGYTF
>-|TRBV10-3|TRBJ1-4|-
TGTGCCATCAGTGAGGGGGGCAGGAATGAAAAACTGTTTTTT
CAISEGGRNEKLFF
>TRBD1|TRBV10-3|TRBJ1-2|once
TGTGCCATCAGGAGACAGGGGGCAAATGTTAACTATGGCTACACCTTC
CAIRRQGANVNYGYTF
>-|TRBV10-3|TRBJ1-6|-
TGTGCCATCAGGGGACCCTATAATTCACCCCTCCACTTT
CAIRGPYNSPLHF
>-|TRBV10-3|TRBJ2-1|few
TGTGCCATCAGTGGGCAGCTTGGGACCTACAATGAGCAGTTCTTC
CAISGQLGTYNEQFF